This entry concerns a single T cell receptor beta chain. Per the study methods: From reference gene primer amplification, estimates of nucleated cell counts were derived. The protocol was immunoSEQ multiplex PCR, while the TCRdb copy is restricted to in-frame clones and leaves out a portion. That table furnishes V, J and clone size, whereas the DNA furnished D and trimming. The sample holds around 220,000 clones, 86% seen once. The sample belongs to a study of blood T cell repertoires in COVID-19. The germline gives CDR1 MNHNS, CDR2 SASEGT. The CDR3 totals 16 residues. After removal of 4 bases from V and 0 bases from J, the junction contained 3 bases not matched to a gene.

The V gene is TRBV6-1, the J gene TRBJ2-1; 10 positions agree with TRBD2. Sequences were obtained from peripheral blood. The receptor was derived from a man in his fifties with acute or convalescent COVID-19. CDR3 residues: CASSGERGGSYNEQFF. Here the CDR3 DNA reads TGTGCCAGCAGTGGGGAGCGGGGGGGCTCCTACAATGAGCAGTTCTTC.